Listed below are T cell receptor beta chains from one sample, sequenced in a study of blood T cell repertoires in COVID-19. Generated by immunoSEQ multiplex PCR, the TCRdb table keeps only in-frame clones and is missing some. The sample includes more than 200,000 clones, just over 85% of them seen just once. Input material: PBMCs or T cells enriched from blood (not recorded which). Receptors originate from a middle-aged man who had recovered from COVID-19. Both conserved end residues are part of each CDR3. A D gene is named only where the DNA matches it firmly. Some rows mark clone size as missing; the rest say once, few, many or name a class of expanded clone.

V gene: TRBV6-6; J gene: TRBJ2-2; clone size: .; D gene: .; CDR3 DNA: TGTGCCAGCAGTCCGGGACAGGAGGCAAGGGGGGGCACCGGGGAGCTGTTTTTT; CDR3 protein: CASSPGQEARGGTGELFF
V gene: TRBV4-1; J gene: TRBJ2-1; clone size: .; D gene: .; CDR3 DNA: TGCGCCAGCAGCCAATGGGGGCCCTTCGACGGTGAGCAGTTCTTC; CDR3 protein: CASSQWGPFDGEQFF
V gene: TRBV19; J gene: TRBJ1-3; clone size: .; D gene: .; CDR3 DNA: TGTGCCAGTACGGGACATATTGGAAACACCATATATTTT; CDR3 protein: CASTGHIGNTIYF
V gene: TRBV5-1; J gene: TRBJ1-2; clone size: few; D gene: .; CDR3 DNA: TGCGCCAGCAGCTTGGGGGAGAGGAGAACCGAAGGGTGGGGCTACACCTTC; CDR3 protein: CASSLGERRTEGWGYTF
V gene: TRBV2; J gene: TRBJ1-6; clone size: .; D gene: TRBD1; CDR3 DNA: TGTGCCAGCAGTTGGGACAGTTATAATTCACCCCTCCACTTT; CDR3 protein: CASSWDSYNSPLHF
V gene: TRBV24-1; J gene: TRBJ2-3; clone size: .; D gene: TRBD1; CDR3 DNA: TGTGCCACCAGTGATTCCGGGACAGGCGCGACAGATACGCAGTATTTT; CDR3 protein: CATSDSGTGATDTQYF
V gene: TRBV30; J gene: TRBJ1-1; clone size: few; D gene: .; CDR3 DNA: TGTGCCTGGAGTGGCCAGGGGAACACTGAAGCTTTCTTT; CDR3 protein: CAWSGQGNTEAFF
V gene: TRBV30; J gene: TRBJ2-7; clone size: .; D gene: .; CDR3 DNA: TGTGCCTGGAGGGCAGCGAGCTCCTACGAGCAGTACTTC; CDR3 protein: CAWRAASSYEQYF
V gene: TRBV9; J gene: TRBJ2-2; clone size: .; D gene: TRBD1; CDR3 DNA: TGTGCCAGCAGCTCCCGTCCCGGGACAGGGGGCATCGGGGAGCTGTTTTTT; CDR3 protein: CASSSRPGTGGIGELFF
V gene: TRBV11-2; J gene: TRBJ2-7; clone size: .; D gene: .; CDR3 DNA: TGTGCCAGCAGCTCCGGGAGTTACGAGCAGTACTTC; CDR3 protein: CASSSGSYEQYF
V gene: TRBV18; J gene: TRBJ2-3; clone size: .; D gene: .; CDR3 DNA: TGTGCCAGCTCGCCCTGGACGGACTCCGGACTCCCGCGGGATACGCAGTATTTT; CDR3 protein: CASSPWTDSGLPRDTQYF
V gene: TRBV5-1; J gene: TRBJ2-5; clone size: few; D gene: .; CDR3 DNA: TGCGCCAGCAACGACTTGCAAGAGACCCAGTACTTC; CDR3 protein: CASNDLQETQYF